This T cell receptor (beta chain) was recorded in a study of T cells in Graves' hyperthyroidism and ophthalmopathy. For the study at large: Peripheral blood samples were taken at initial diagnosis, prior to any treatment.

Amplification of TCR beta CDR3 regions was performed using RNA transcripts as template. With the HTBI primer set, the TCR CDR3 went through a first round of RT-PCR. TCRdb re-derived calls from the multiplex PCR reads in MiXCR, one entry per CDR3 protein. This table has under 350,000 distinct CDR3 sequences, about 15% appearing once. A few counts support this clonotype. This sequence originates from a woman aged 60-70 years with Graves' ophthalmopathy. The sequenced sample was blood.

The CDR3 DNA reads as TGTGCCAGCAGCTTGTCCACAGGGGACTCCTACGAGCAGTACTTC. Its protein is CASSLSTGDSYEQYF. The J gene is TRBJ2-7, the V gene TRBV5-4; 7 positions agree with TRBD1. J was trimmed by 0 bases and V by 1 base; bases with no gene match: 4. The germline gives CDR1 SGHNT, CDR2 YYREEE (reference sequence). CDR3 length: 15 amino acids.